Presented here are 20 T cell receptor beta chains from one specimen sequenced in a study of blood T cell repertoires in COVID-19. Some clones are missing from TCRdb's copy, which holds only in-frame ones; the method was immunoSEQ multiplex PCR. The profile shows fewer than 85,000 clones, roughly 70% of them singletons. Sequences were obtained from peripheral blood. These receptors all stem from a man between 60 and 75 years old with acute or convalescent COVID-19.

This clone was recorded a few times. The chain combines TRBV10-2 with TRBJ1-2; D is ambiguous. In germline, CDR1 is WSHSY, CDR2 SAAADI. The CDR3 has 12 residues. Trimming removed 7 bases from V and 8 bases from J, with 14 bases in between. CDR3 in DNA: TGCGCCAGCATGTCGGGTTTAGGCGGCTACACCTTC. This translates into CASMSGLGGYTF.

This rearrangement joins TRBV7-2 to TRBJ1-5; TRBD1 is a possible D gene (6 bases). The V end was cut by 2 bases, the J end by 11 bases, with 16 bases between. Germline V gene sequence: CDR1 SGHTA, CDR2 FQGNSA. CDR3 length: 14 residues. As DNA, the CDR3 is TGTGCCAGCAGCTTACGCGGGGGGCCGCCGGCCCAGCATTTT. As protein: CASSLRGGPPAQHF.

This chain links TRBV24-1 with TRBJ1-4; 10 nucleotides match TRBD1. J was trimmed by 3 bases and V by 3 bases; bases with no gene match: 6. CDR1 and CDR2 (germline): KGHDR, SFDVKD. CDR3 length equals 17 residues. Here the CDR3 reads CATSDGDRGAANEKLFF. The CDR3 nucleotides read TGTGCCACCAGTGATGGGGACAGGGGAGCGGCTAATGAAAAACTGTTTTTT.

The J gene is TRBJ1-2, the V gene TRBV3-1 (or the pseudogene TRBV3-2); D perhaps matches TRBD1 (6 bases). Per germline, CDR1 LGHDT and CDR2 YNNKEL (reference sequence). Trimming cost V 4 bases and J 7 bases, with 10 bases left between them. This CDR3 comprises 12 residues. The DNA for the CDR3 is TGTGCCAGCAGCCGACAGGCTGGTGGCTACACCTTC. This encodes CASSRQAGGYTF.

This chain uses TRBV14 with TRBJ2-7, with 12 nucleotides matching TRBD1. J gave up 6 bases and V 3 bases, and 9 bases lay outside the gene matches. Looked up from germline, CDR1 is SGHDN and CDR2 is FVKESK. CDR3 length: 16 residues. The CDR3 DNA reads as TGTGCCAGCAGCCAGCAACGGGACAGGGGGCGCTCCGAGCAGTACTTC. Its translation: CASSQQRDRGRSEQYF.

The chain combines TRBV19 with TRBJ1-5; D may be TRBD1 (6 bases). Germline V lookup: CDR1 LNHDA, CDR2 SQIVND (reference sequence). The CDR3 runs 15 residues. V was clipped by 6 bases and J by 0 bases, with 12 bases between them. CDR3 amino acids: CASSRDIFSNQPQHF. The CDR3 coding sequence is TGTGCCAGTAGCCGGGACATATTTAGCAATCAGCCCCAGCATTTT.

The V call is TRBV28, the J call TRBJ2-7; 10 nucleotides line up with TRBD1. Germline CDR1 and CDR2: MDHEN and SYDVKM. J lost 0 bases, V lost 2 bases, and 13 bases had no gene match. This CDR3 contains 19 residues. The CDR3 region is CASSLGRDRGLPSSYEQYF. Written as DNA, the CDR3 is TGTGCCAGCAGTTTAGGCCGGGACAGGGGCCTACCAAGCTCCTACGAGCAGTACTTC.

The rearrangement joins TRBV7-8 to TRBJ2-5, with D perhaps matching TRBD2 (7 bases). The CDR3 covers 17 residues. The ends were cut back, 5 bases at V and 1 base at J, with 20 bases in the middle. CDR1 is SGHVS, CDR2 FQNEAQ, per germline. This CDR3 reads CASSERGSGIIQETQYF. The CDR3 DNA sequence: TGTGCCAGCAGCGAAAGGGGGAGCGGGATCATCCAAGAGACCCAGTACTTC. Based on the CDR3 plus reference TRBV7-8 and TRBJ2-5, the full variable domain is GAGVSQSPRYKVAKRGQDVALRCDPISGHVSLFWYQQALGQGPEFLTYFQNEAQLDKSGLPSDRFFAERPEGSVSTLKIQRTQQEDSAVYLCASSERGSGIIQETQYFGPGTRLLVL.

The rearrangement joins TRBV5-4 to TRBJ2-1; a possible D gene is TRBD2 (6 bases). CDR1 SGHNT and CDR2 YYREEE come from the germline V gene (reference sequence). Trimming took off 3 bases at V and 1 base at J, with 11 bases between the two ends. The CDR3 runs 15 residues. The CDR3 nucleotides read TGTGCCAGCAGCTCCGGGAGCAAATCCTACAATGAGCAGTTCTTC. It specifies CASSSGSKSYNEQFF. Variable domain in full (rest from reference TRBV5-4 and TRBJ2-1): ETGVTQSPTHLIKTRGQQVTLRCSSQSGHNTVSWYQQALGQGPQFIFQYYREEENGRGNFPPRFSGLQFPNYSSELNVNALELDDSALYLCASSSGSKSYNEQFFGPGTRLTVL.

V is TRBV7-3 and J is TRBJ2-6, with D possibly TRBD1 on 6 matching bases. From germline, CDR1 is SGHTA and CDR2 FQGTGA. This CDR3 is 18 amino acids long. V lost 2 bases to trimming and J lost 2 bases, with 16 bases between them. The CDR3 bases are TGTGCCAGCAGCTTAGAAGGTGGGGGCAGTGCTGGGGCCAACGTCCTGACTTTC. Translation: CASSLEGGGSAGANVLTF. The whole variable domain, remainder taken from reference TRBV7-3 and TRBJ2-6, is GAGVSQTPSNKVTEKGKYVELRCDPISGHTALYWYRQSLGQGPEFLIYFQGTGAADDSGLPNDRFFAVRPEGSVSTLKIQRTERGDSAVYLCASSLEGGGSAGANVLTFGAGSRLTVL.

The chain uses TRBV7-6 and TRBJ2-3, with a tentative D call TRBD1 (6 bases). The CDR3 totals 18 residues. V lost 1 base to trimming and J lost 0 bases, with 17 bases between them. Per germline, CDR1 SGHVS and CDR2 FNYEAQ. CDR3 region: CASSLDPKQGSSTDTQYF. DNA of the CDR3: TGTGCCAGCAGCTTAGATCCAAAACAGGGCTCTAGCACAGATACGCAGTATTTT.

This clone was seen only once. This rearrangement joins TRBV10-3 to TRBJ2-1; 10 bases agree with TRBD1. The V segment lost 3 bases and the J segment 8 bases; nucleotides outside the gene matches: 10. The CDR3 has 16 amino acids. The germline gives CDR1 ENHRY, CDR2 SYGVKD. The CDR3 spells CAISDSRDRGADEQFF. The CDR3 coding sequence is TGTGCCATCAGTGACTCCCGGGACAGGGGTGCCGATGAGCAGTTCTTC.

This clone was seen more than once but under ten times. The gene calls are TRBV29-1 and TRBJ1-1; D is unclear. Germline V gene sequence: CDR1 SQVTM, CDR2 ANQGSEA. Between the trimmed V and J ends, which lost 6 bases and 8 bases, there was a span of 10 bases. The CDR3 has 10 residues. The CDR3 nucleotides are TGCAGCGTGGGTGAGGGCGAAGCTTTCTTT. It specifies CSVGEGEAFF.

The sample holds one count of this clone. The genes are TRBV15 and TRBJ2-1; TRBD2 might be the D (7 bases). Between the trimmed V and J ends, which lost 4 bases and 8 bases, there was a span of 21 bases. Germline V gene sequence: CDR1 LNHNV, CDR2 YYDKDF (reference sequence). The CDR3 has 16 residues. In DNA form, the CDR3 reads TGTGCCACCAGCACCCCTCTTGCGGGGGCTCAGGATGAGCAGTTCTTC. It translates to CATSTPLAGAQDEQFF.

V is TRBV30 and J is TRBJ2-3, with D maybe TRBD1 (5 bases). Trimming left V 0 bases short and J 6 bases short, with 10 bases between. The CDR3 has 13 residues. Germline-derived CDR1 and CDR2 are GTSNPN and SVGIG (reference sequence). The CDR3 region is CAWSVGDMDTQYF. The CDR3 region has the DNA TGTGCCTGGAGTGTAGGGGATATGGATACGCAGTATTTT.

This rearrangement joins TRBV7-9 to TRBJ1-1; possible D gene TRBD1, 5 bases. The CDR3 contains 14 residues. V lost 2 bases to trimming and J lost 1 base, with 8 bases between them. Looked up from germline, CDR1 is SEHNR and CDR2 is FQNEAQ (reference sequence). The CDR3 sequence is CASSLWQGNTEAFF. CDR3 DNA sequence: TGTGCCAGCAGCTTATGGCAGGGGAACACTGAAGCTTTCTTT.

This chain uses TRBV5-4 with TRBJ2-3; no definite D call. From germline, CDR1 is SGHNT and CDR2 YYREEE (reference sequence). CDR3 size: 15 residues. V was clipped by 0 bases and J by 5 bases, with 13 bases between them. In DNA, the CDR3 is TGTGCCAGCAGCTTGGGTAACGGTCCTGGAGATACGCAGTATTTT. It is translated as CASSLGNGPGDTQYF. The variable domain in full, completed from reference TRBV5-4 and TRBJ2-3, reads ETGVTQSPTHLIKTRGQQVTLRCSSQSGHNTVSWYQQALGQGPQFIFQYYREEENGRGNFPPRFSGLQFPNYSSELNVNALELDDSALYLCASSLGNGPGDTQYFGPGTRLTVL.

V is TRBV10-2 and J is TRBJ1-3; possible D gene TRBD1, 5 bases. The CDR3 has 14 residues. Trimming left V 7 bases short and J 0 bases short, with 10 bases between. The germline CDR1 and CDR2 sequences are WSHSY and SAAADI. The CDR3 loop is CASMRDPSGNTIYF. In nucleotides, the CDR3 is TGCGCCAGCATGCGGGACCCCTCTGGAAACACCATATATTTT.

This chain joins TRBV7-3 and TRBJ2-7; 10 bases map to TRBD2. CDR1 and CDR2 from the germline V gene are SGHTA and FQGTGA. V was clipped by 5 bases and J by 3 bases; unmatched bases: 10. The CDR3 is made up of 16 amino acids. The DNA of the CDR3 is TGTGCCAGCAGCGGAATACTAGCGGGGCACCTCTACGAGCAGTACGTC. The encoded protein is CASSGILAGHLYEQYV.

CDR3 sequence reads: CASSSTGETEAFF. CDR3 DNA: TGTGCCAGCAGTTCCACAGGGGAAACTGAAGCTTTCTTT. The chain employs TRBV6-5 and TRBJ1-1; 7 positions match TRBD1. Germline CDR1 and CDR2: MNHEY and SVGAGI. The CDR3 has 13 amino acids. After removal of 4 bases from V and 5 bases from J, the junction contained 4 bases not matched to a gene.